The 26 T cell receptor beta chains reported below all come from one sample, sequenced in a study of vaccination effects on CD4 cells after COVID-19. These receptors have no identified antigens. Repertoires were generated with immunoSEQ multiplex PCR, while TCRdb's copy carries only in-frame clones and drops some. The table has around 41,000 clones, 82% seen once; the top ten hold under 3%. Following culture for around 10 days, CD4+ T cells were isolated. Sequences were derived from CD4+ T cells from PBMCs cultured without peptide, sampled before COVID-19 vaccination. The source is a human donor who received a COVID-19 vaccine.

The CDR3 spells CASSLPLGAGVTDTQYF. DNA of the CDR3: TGTGCCAGCAGCCTGCCTCTAGGAGCGGGGGTCACAGATACGCAGTATTTT. This chain links TRBV5-6 with TRBJ2-3; 8 bases are a match to TRBD2. Germline V CDR1 and CDR2: SGHDT, YYEEEE. This CDR3 region has 17 residues. The V and J ends lost 4 bases and 2 bases, in that order; junction bases with no gene match: 12.

V gene TRBV15 combines with J gene TRBJ1-2; no clear D gene. The germline CDR1 and CDR2 sequences are LNHNV and YYDKDF (reference sequence). This CDR3 region has 11 residues. V was shortened by 4 bases and J by 8 bases, with 8 bases between the two germline ends. DNA for the CDR3: TGTGCCACCAGCAAGGGTTACGGCTACACCTTC. It encodes CATSKGYGYTF.

The gene calls are TRBV6-5 and TRBJ1-2; D ambiguous. The V end was cut by 2 bases, the J end by 4 bases, with 8 bases between. This CDR3 has 13 residues. The germline V gene has CDR1 MNHEY and CDR2 SVGAGI. The CDR3 here is CASSYINSYGYTF. CDR3 DNA: TGTGCCAGCAGTTACATAAATAGCTATGGCTACACCTTC.

This sequence joins TRBV7-2 and TRBJ1-3, with D perhaps TRBD1 (5 bases). CDR1 is SGHTA, CDR2 FQGNSA, per germline. Trimming stripped 6 bases from V and 4 bases from J, with 16 bases between. The CDR3 runs to 15 residues. The CDR3 region is CASSRTGETGNTIYF. The CDR3 region has the DNA TGTGCCAGCAGTCGTACGGGGGAGACGGGAAACACCATATATTTT.

The chain couples TRBV10-2 to TRBJ2-2, with D hard to call. Deletions cut 6 bases from V and 5 bases from J, with 16 bases between. The CDR3 is made up of 15 amino acids. The germline V gene has CDR1 WSHSY and CDR2 SAAADI. The CDR3 nucleotides read TGCGCCAGCAGACCCACCGCGGACGGGACCGGGGAGCTGTTTTTT. Translation gives CASRPTADGTGELFF.

The V gene is TRBV7-2, the J gene TRBJ2-7; tentative D call: TRBD2 (6 bases). Germline CDR1 and CDR2: SGHTA and FQGNSA. V was shortened by 1 base and J by 4 bases, with 14 bases between the two germline ends. The CDR3 length is 15 residues. Written as DNA, the CDR3 is TGTGCCAGCAGCTTAGGTCCGCCAGGGACTTACGAGCAGTACGTC. Translation gives CASSLGPPGTYEQYV.

The chain combines TRBV12-3 or TRBV12-4 with TRBJ1-1, with D unclear. V was cut by 3 bases and J by 11 bases, with 13 bases left in between. The CDR3 contains 12 residues. The CDR3 sequence is CASSFGGVEAFF. The CDR3 DNA sequence: TGTGCCAGCAGTTTTGGTGGGGTAGAGGCTTTCTTT.

The V gene is TRBV2, the J gene TRBJ2-1; TRBD1 agrees at 7 bases. V dropped 4 bases and J dropped 7; count of bases not matched to a gene: 13. Germline V CDR1 and CDR2: SNHLY, FYNNEI. The CDR3 is 16 residues long. DNA of the CDR3: TGTGCCAGCAGTGGACCCGGGACAGCCCCATCGAATGAGCAGTTCTTC. Amino acids: CASSGPGTAPSNEQFF.

The chain joins TRBV19 to TRBJ1-1; no definite D call. The germline V gene has CDR1 LNHDA and CDR2 SQIVND (reference sequence). The CDR3 is made up of 14 amino acids. V gave up 4 bases and J gave up 0 bases, with 9 bases separating them. CDR3 sequence (DNA): TGTGCCAGTAGTAAAAGAAGTTTGAACACTGAAGCTTTCTTT. Residues: CASSKRSLNTEAFF.

This CDR3 is CATGTGDTIYF. CDR3 coding DNA: TGTGCCACCGGGACAGGGGACACCATATATTTT. The rearrangement uses TRBV6-5 and TRBJ1-3; 10 nucleotides agree with TRBD1. Germline CDR1 and CDR2: MNHEY and SVGAGI. This CDR3 region has 11 residues. With V trimmed by 10 bases and J by 8 bases, 2 bases remained unmatched.

The chain recombines TRBV10-2 with TRBJ2-3; perhaps TRBD1 as D (6 bases). The CDR3 consists of 17 residues. Trimming stripped 6 bases from V and 0 bases from J, with 19 bases between. Germline loops: CDR1 WSHSY, CDR2 SAAADI. The CDR3, as DNA: TGCGCCAGCAGGGGGGCCCGAGACCCACCTAGCACAGATACGCAGTATTTT. This encodes CASRGARDPPSTDTQYF.

This chain links TRBV2 with TRBJ2-5; perhaps TRBD1 as D (5 bases). Looked up from germline, CDR1 is SNHLY and CDR2 is FYNNEI. The CDR3 is 15 amino acids. V lost 7 bases, J lost 7 bases, and 22 bases lay in between. For the CDR3, the DNA is TGTGCCAGCACCCCACTATTAGGACAAACCGGGACCCAGTACTTC. This encodes CASTPLLGQTGTQYF.

The chain combines TRBV5-1 with TRBJ2-3; 9 bases agree with TRBD1. The junction had 5 bases not matched to a gene; V was cut back by 4 bases and J by 5 bases. Germline CDR1 SGHRS, CDR2 YFSETQ. CDR3 size: 14 residues. CDR3 region: CASSRQGGVDTQYF. CDR3 bases: TGCGCCAGCAGCCGACAGGGGGGGGTAGATACGCAGTATTTT. The full variable domain, rest sourced from reference TRBV5-1 and TRBJ2-3, is KAGVTQTPRYLIKTRGQQVTLSCSPISGHRSVSWYQQTPGQGLQFLFEYFSETQRNKGNFPGRFSGRQFSNSRSEMNVSTLELGDSALYLCASSRQGGVDTQYFGPGTRLTVL.

The chain carries TRBV5-4 and TRBJ2-1; the D gene is possibly TRBD2 (7 bases). V lost 4 bases to trimming and J lost 1 base, with 15 bases between them. The CDR3 length is 16 residues. Germline V gene data show CDR1 as SGHNT and CDR2 as YYREEE (reference sequence). The CDR3 nucleotides read TGTGCCAGCAGCGGCGGCGGGGGCTCGTCCTACAATGAGCAGTTCTTC. It translates to CASSGGGGSSYNEQFF.

V usage is TRBV6-1 and J usage is TRBJ2-5; no clear D. V gave up 2 bases and J gave up 1 base, with 11 bases separating them. CDR3 length: 15 amino acids. Per the germline V gene, CDR1 is MNHNS and CDR2 is SASEGT. The CDR3, as DNA: TGTGCCAGCAGTGAAATTAGTCGGGTCCAAGAGACCCAGTACTTC. Residues: CASSEISRVQETQYF.

This clone was counted only a few times. The chain carries TRBV7-2 and TRBJ2-1; TRBD2 matches 12 bases. Germline lookup yields CDR1 SGHTA and CDR2 FQGNSA. The J segment lost 0 bases and the V segment lost 7 bases, leaving 4 bases of the junction unmatched. The CDR3 consists of 16 residues. The CDR3 DNA follows: TGTGCCAGCAATCCACTAGCGGGGGGCTCCTACAATGAGCAGTTCTTC. Its translation is CASNPLAGGSYNEQFF.

The V and J genes are TRBV7-2 and TRBJ1-5; 9 nucleotides align to TRBD1. Germline-derived CDR1 and CDR2 are SGHTA and FQGNSA. The junction had 8 bases not matched to a gene; V was cut back by 4 bases and J by 4 bases. The length of the CDR3 is 16 residues. The CDR3 loop is CASSSRGTGWNQPQHF. CDR3 bases: TGTGCCAGCAGCTCACGCGGGACAGGGTGGAATCAGCCCCAGCATTTT.

The gene calls are TRBV9 and TRBJ1-3; D not certain. Germline assignment: CDR1 SGDLS and CDR2 YYNGEE. Trimming took 4 bases from V and 3 from J, leaving 14 bases between them. The CDR3 consists of 15 residues. CDR3 in amino acids: CASSTRSEGGNTIYF. The CDR3 bases are TGTGCCAGCAGCACCCGTTCGGAGGGTGGAAACACCATATATTTT.

As for this clone: The junction differs from germline at one of its ends, possibly a read error. This rearrangement joins TRBV7-2 to TRBJ2-4, with a possible D match to TRBD2 (5 bases). The CDR3 runs 16 residues. CDR1 is SGHTA and CDR2 is FQGNSA in the germline V gene. This CDR3 is CVSSLDVRGAKNIQYF. The CDR3, as DNA: TGTGTCAGCAGCTTAGATGTTCGAGGGGCCAAAAACATTCAGTACTTC.

This clone was seen only a few times. CDR3 bases: TGTGCCAGCAGTTTTGGGGGTTGGCAGCCCCAGCATTTT. Residues: CASSFGGWQPQHF. J is TRBJ1-5 and V is TRBV12-3 or TRBV12-4; D perhaps matches TRBD1 (5 bases). V dropped 3 bases and J dropped 7 bases, with 10 bases sitting between them. The CDR3 totals 13 residues.

This clone was picked up a small number of times. This chain links TRBV9 with TRBJ1-1, with 10 bases that match TRBD1. The germline gives CDR1 SGDLS, CDR2 YYNGEE. J lost 5 bases, V lost 3 bases, and 7 bases had no gene match. The CDR3 loop spans 15 amino acids. The CDR3 sequence: CASSAQTGGRTEAFF. The CDR3 DNA follows: TGTGCCAGCAGCGCACAGACAGGGGGCAGGACTGAAGCTTTCTTT.

The table lists this clone with a count of one. The chain carries TRBV5-4 and TRBJ1-4; D is uncertain. This CDR3 has 12 amino acids. The V gene's germline CDR1 is SGHNT and CDR2 YYREEE (reference sequence). V gave up 4 bases and J gave up 11 bases, with 12 bases separating them. The CDR3 nucleotides read TGTGCCAGCAGCGACGGACGAGCGAAACTGTTTTTT. Protein sequence: CASSDGRAKLFF.

V and J are TRBV6-1 and TRBJ1-2, with a tentative D call TRBD1 (5 bases). CDR3 length: 14 amino acids. V lost 3 bases and J lost 8, with 16 bases in between. Germline CDR1 reads MNHNS; CDR2 reads SASEGT. The CDR3 region is CASSEADIWLGYTF. The DNA for the CDR3 is TGTGCCAGCAGTGAGGCGGACATCTGGTTGGGCTACACCTTC.

This clone was recorded only once. J is TRBJ1-3 and V is TRBV9; the D is unclear. The CDR3 sequence is 13 residues long. Germline values: CDR1 SGDLS, CDR2 YYNGEE. V was pared by 4 bases and J by 2 bases, with 7 bases between. CDR3 region: CASSINPGNTIYF. The CDR3 nucleotides read TGTGCCAGCAGCATAAATCCTGGAAACACCATATATTTT.

This clone is a singleton in its sample. This sequence joins TRBV5-1 and TRBJ2-5; D gene unclear. This CDR3 is built from 13 residues. The ends were cut back, 0 bases at V and 5 bases at J, with 8 bases in the middle. CDR1 SGHRS and CDR2 YFSETQ come from the germline V gene. The CDR3 nucleotides are TGCGCCAGCAGCTTGGCCACGTACGAGACCCAGTACTTC. This sequence encodes CASSLATYETQYF.

Only one count was recorded for this clone. The chain recombines TRBV6-5 with TRBJ1-2; no definite D call. Germline V gene lookup returns CDR1 MNHEY and CDR2 SVGAGI. This CDR3 has 13 amino acids. Trimming took 4 bases from V and 4 from J, leaving 10 bases between them. This CDR3 reads CASSWKDRYGYTF. The CDR3 DNA follows: TGTGCCAGCAGTTGGAAGGACCGCTATGGCTACACCTTC.